In its sample, the clone carrying this T cell receptor (beta chain) was seen a few times. This entry belongs to a study of cytomegalovirus exposure and HLA in healthy donors. The CDR3 consists of 15 residues. The V gene end was trimmed by 5 bases and the J gene end by 7 bases; junction bases not matched to a gene: 8. Germline V gene lookup returns CDR1 PRHDT and CDR2 FYEKMQ (reference sequence). PCR used 60 Vbeta primers and 13 Jbeta primers. Sequencing used immunoSEQ multiplex PCR; TCRdb keeps in-frame clones, though not all of them. The sample contains 20,000 to 25,000 clones, around 77% of which appear only once.

The clonotype originates from a man aged 60 to 69 in good health and CMV-seronegative. V and J are TRBV13 and TRBJ2-1, with TRBD1 matching over 10 bases. Sequencing was carried out using PBMCs. CDR3 DNA: TGTGCCAGCAGCCTACGACAGGGGGCACGAAATGAGCAGTTCTTC. Translation gives CASSLRQGARNEQFF.